This T cell receptor beta chain was found in a study of early stage breast cancer tumors. Study-level results: Tumors had 2 to 3-fold higher T cell density than normal breast.

Germline CDR1 and CDR2: SGHNT and YENEEA. Trimming removed 5 bases at V and 4 bases at J, with 12 bases between. There are 13 residues in the CDR3. Often roughly 85-300 mg of normal breast tissue was needed for DNA. In the case of this clone: Its antigen is still unknown.

Generated by immunoSEQ multiplex PCR, the TCRdb table keeps only in-frame clones and is missing some. This table holds 5,000 to 6,500 clones, roughly 73% found once. Sequencing used normal breast tissue next to the tumor. The chain employs TRBV11-3 and TRBJ2-7, with D maybe TRBD1 (5 bases). The clonotype was recovered from a person aged 35-49 years with breast cancer. CDR3 protein: CASSPKTVYEQYF. In DNA form, the CDR3 reads TGTGCCAGCAGCCCTAAGACAGTTTACGAGCAGTACTTC.